One sample yielded the 18 T cell receptor beta chains listed below, sequenced in a study of blood T cell repertoires in COVID-19. The repertoire was sequenced with immunoSEQ multiplex PCR; TCRdb's copy has only in-frame clones and lacks some. The table records 300,000 to 450,000 clones, around 87% of them present only once. The material sequenced was peripheral blood. These TCRs come from a woman between 55 and 75 years old with COVID-19, enrolled during active disease.

V and J are TRBV5-6 and TRBJ1-3; D gene uncertain. Trimming cost V 7 bases and J 8 bases, with 7 bases left between them. Germline-derived CDR1 and CDR2 are SGHDT and YYEEEE. There are 10 residues in the CDR3. The CDR3 reads CASGRDTIYF. The CDR3 region has the DNA TGTGCCAGCGGTCGGGACACCATATATTTT.

The chain couples TRBV2 to TRBJ1-3, with D possibly TRBD1 on 5 matching bases. Trimming removed 5 bases at V and 2 bases at J, with 10 bases between. The CDR3 has 14 amino acids. The germline CDR1 and CDR2 sequences are SNHLY and FYNNEI. The CDR3 sequence is CASSFWTTGNTIYF. Here the CDR3 DNA reads TGTGCCAGCAGTTTCTGGACAACTGGAAACACCATATATTTT.

The chain joins TRBV19 to TRBJ1-2; D possibly corresponds to TRBD1 (6 bases). Trimming pared 5 bases from V and 4 bases from J, leaving 17 bases between. CDR1 is LNHDA and CDR2 is SQIVND in the germline V gene (reference sequence). The CDR3 is 15 amino acids. This chain's CDR3 is CASSGSRGAAYGYTF. The DNA for the CDR3 is TGTGCCAGTAGTGGCTCCCGGGGGGCTGCCTATGGCTACACCTTC.

The gene calls are TRBV5-8 and TRBJ1-1; 8 positions match TRBD1. The CDR3 spans 15 residues. Germline assignment: CDR1 SGHTS and CDR2 YDEGEE. Germline trimming cut 0 bases from V and 6 bases from J; bases unmatched to any gene: 7. CDR3 sequence reads: CASSLGRGPGPEAFF. CDR3 in DNA: TGTGCCAGCAGCTTGGGCAGGGGGCCCGGACCTGAAGCTTTCTTT.

This clone was seen a handful of times. This chain uses TRBV28 with TRBJ1-5; 7 bases line up with TRBD1. CDR1 and CDR2 (germline): MDHEN, SYDVKM. Losses at the gene ends were 6 bases for V and 0 bases for J; bases not matched to a gene: 11. The CDR3 has 17 residues. As DNA, the CDR3 is TGTGCCAGCAGGACCAGGAGAGGACAGGTTAGCAATCAGCCCCAGCATTTT. Translation gives CASRTRRGQVSNQPQHF.

This sequence joins TRBV19 and TRBJ2-5; tentative D call: TRBD1 (7 bases). The CDR3 runs to 13 residues. Per the germline V gene, CDR1 is LNHDA and CDR2 is SQIVND (reference sequence). V lost 2 bases and J lost 5, with 9 bases in between. The CDR3 here is CASSIQGGETQYF. CDR3 coding DNA: TGTGCCAGTAGTATACAGGGGGGCGAGACCCAGTACTTC.

The genes are TRBV9 and TRBJ2-3, with a possible D match to TRBD2 (6 bases). The CDR3 loop spans 16 amino acids. Germline CDR1 is SGDLS and CDR2 is YYNGEE. The V end lost 0 bases, the J end lost 4 bases, and 15 bases lay between the germline ends. CDR3 loop: CASSVAASVWADTQYF. DNA for the CDR3: TGTGCCAGCAGCGTAGCGGCTAGCGTTTGGGCAGATACGCAGTATTTT.

The rearrangement links TRBV5-4 to TRBJ1-5; TRBD1 is a possible D gene (5 bases). The length of the CDR3 is 14 residues. From germline, CDR1 is SGHNT and CDR2 YYREEE (reference sequence). The germline V and J ends were trimmed by 0 bases and 5 bases, with 9 bases remaining between them. The CDR3 DNA sequence: TGTGCCAGCAGCTTGGCAGGGTCGGATCAGCCCCAGCATTTT. Encoded protein: CASSLAGSDQPQHF.

This chain uses TRBV5-5 with TRBJ1-2, with TRBD1 matching 7 bases. Germline CDR1 reads SGHKS; CDR2 reads YYEKEE (reference sequence). V trimming: 4 bases; J trimming: 1 base; junction bases outside the gene matches: 13. The CDR3 consists of 17 residues. CDR3 region: CASSRSPGQRLNYGYTF. The CDR3 coding sequence is TGTGCCAGCAGCCGCTCCCCGGGACAGCGACTTAACTATGGCTACACCTTC.

The J gene is TRBJ1-6, the V gene TRBV11-3; D unclear. Germline loops: CDR1 SGHNT, CDR2 YENEEA. V lost 0 bases, J lost 9 bases, and 6 bases lay in between. The CDR3 runs to 13 residues. CDR3 region: CASSLEEGSPLHF. The CDR3 bases are TGTGCCAGCAGCTTAGAGGAGGGTTCACCCCTCCACTTT. The complete variable domain, with remaining parts taken from reference TRBV11-3 and TRBJ1-6, reads EAGVVQSPRYKIIEKKQPVAFWCNPISGHNTLYWYLQNLGQGPELLIRYENEEAVDDSQLPKDRFSAERLKGVDSTLKIQPAELGDSAVYLCASSLEEGSPLHFGNGTRLTVT.

The CDR3 reads CASSVYSYNSPLHF. The CDR3 coding sequence is TGTGCCAGCAGCGTCTACTCCTATAATTCACCCCTCCACTTT. The chain links TRBV28 to TRBJ1-6; no definite D call. The V gene's germline CDR1 is MDHEN and CDR2 SYDVKM. V was cut by 6 bases and J by 0 bases, with 6 bases left in between. The CDR3 length is 14 residues.

This chain links TRBV6-5 with TRBJ2-1; TRBD2 agrees at 12 bases. The CDR3 is made up of 15 amino acids. Germline V CDR1 and CDR2: MNHEY, SVGAGI. The V and J ends lost 4 bases and 5 bases, in that order; junction bases with no gene match: 3. Here the CDR3 reads CASSWTSGADNEQFF. The CDR3 nucleotides read TGTGCCAGCAGTTGGACTAGCGGGGCTGACAATGAGCAGTTCTTC.

This clone was observed a single time. This chain uses TRBV7-9 with TRBJ1-6; no clear D gene. Germline CDR1 is SEHNR and CDR2 is FQNEAQ (reference sequence). V gave up 5 bases and J gave up 0 bases, with 11 bases separating them. CDR3 length equals 16 residues. The CDR3 bases are TGTGCCAGCAGCCTGGCGGCAAGCTCCTATAATTCACCCCTCCACTTT. This translates into CASSLAASSYNSPLHF.

The chain links TRBV2 to TRBJ1-3; 8 bases are a match to TRBD1. CDR1 and CDR2 (germline): SNHLY, FYNNEI. The V and J ends lost 8 bases and 2 bases, in that order; junction bases with no gene match: 11. The CDR3 is 16 amino acids. CDR3 protein: CASLNPATGAGNTIYF. Written as DNA, the CDR3 is TGTGCCAGCCTAAACCCGGCGACAGGGGCTGGAAACACCATATATTTT.

The chain combines TRBV2 with TRBJ1-4, with D maybe TRBD1 (6 bases). Germline V lookup: CDR1 SNHLY, CDR2 FYNNEI. The ends were cut back, 6 bases at V and 0 bases at J, with 14 bases in the middle. This CDR3 contains 16 residues. The CDR3 nucleotides are TGTGCCAGCAGCCAACAGGGCCTCGCAACTAATGAAAAACTGTTTTTT. This encodes CASSQQGLATNEKLFF.

In DNA, the CDR3 is TGTGCCACCAGTGACGGAGGACAGGGTAGGGGTGGCTACACCTTC. Its translation is CATSDGGQGRGGYTF. The chain is built from TRBV24-1 and TRBJ1-2; 8 positions match TRBD1. Germline V lookup: CDR1 KGHDR, CDR2 SFDVKD. Trimming took 4 bases from V and 7 from J; bases not matched to a gene: 10. The CDR3 totals 15 residues.

V and J are TRBV2 and TRBJ2-3; D is unclear. Germline lookup yields CDR1 SNHLY and CDR2 FYNNEI. This CDR3 contains 15 residues. The V end lost 6 bases, the J end lost 2 bases, and 15 bases lay between the germline ends. The CDR3 DNA reads as TGTGCCAGCAGCCCCCAGGTTGGTGCCACAGATACGCAGTATTTT. Amino acids: CASSPQVGATDTQYF.

This clone occurred once. The genes are TRBV6-6 and TRBJ1-4; a weak D match, TRBD1 (5 bases). The germline gives CDR1 MNHNY, CDR2 SVGAGI (reference sequence). The CDR3 spans 17 residues. Trimming took 5 bases from V and 7 from J, leaving 23 bases between them. The CDR3: CASSPPRGTQAPEKLFF. The CDR3 nucleotides are TGTGCCAGCAGTCCCCCCCGGGGGACCCAGGCCCCTGAAAAACTGTTTTTT.